This is a list of T cell receptor beta chains from one sample in a study of radiotherapy plus CTLA-4 blockade in lung cancer. TCRdb's table, derived via immunoSEQ multiplex PCR, lists solely in-frame clones and lacks some. The sample has tens of thousands of clones, around 85% seen once; the top ten hold under 8%. Specimen: peripheral blood, collected from a patient treated with radiotherapy plus ipilimumab. The receptors shown here come from a human donor with non-small cell lung cancer who had stable disease on radiotherapy plus ipilimumab. Both conserved end residues are part of each CDR3. Fields, in order: V gene, clone size, J gene, D gene, CDR3 protein, CDR3 DNA. A D gene is named only where the DNA matches it firmly. Clone size, where shown, is once, few, many, or a class for clones that have expanded.

TRBV15,-,TRBJ1-5,TRBD1,CATSREGRGNNQPQHF,TGTGCCACCAGCAGAGAAGGCAGGGGGAACAATCAGCCCCAGCATTTT
TRBV2,-,TRBJ1-1,-,CASSEAGGGYTEAFF,TGTGCCAGCAGTGAAGCGGGGGGCGGGTACACTGAAGCTTTCTTT
TRBV7-2,-,TRBJ1-1,-,CASREGPGDTEAFF,TGTGCCAGCAGGGAGGGACCGGGGGACACTGAAGCTTTCTTT
TRBV6-6,-,TRBJ1-4,TRBD1,CASRQTGGGPEKLFF,TGTGCCAGCAGGCAAACAGGGGGAGGTCCTGAAAAACTGTTTTTT
TRBV5-1,-,TRBJ1-1,TRBD1,CASSSDRDTEAFF,TGCGCCAGCAGCTCGGACAGGGACACTGAAGCTTTCTTT
TRBV5-1,-,TRBJ1-4,-,CASSFGITERNEKLFF,TGCGCCAGCAGCTTTGGTATTACAGAGAGAAATGAAAAACTGTTTTTT
TRBV30,-,TRBJ2-1,-,CAWSAGAYNEQFF,TGTGCCTGGAGTGCCGGGGCCTACAATGAGCAGTTCTTC
TRBV7-2,once,TRBJ1-6,-,CASSFTTGNSPLHF,TGTGCCAGCAGCTTTACGACGGGCAATTCACCCCTCCACTTT
TRBV5-4,once,TRBJ1-1,-,CASSLGQGIAFF,TGTGCCAGCAGTCTGGGGCAGGGGATAGCTTTCTTT
TRBV7-8,-,TRBJ2-5,TRBD2,CASSSGLARGETQYF,TGTGCCAGCAGCTCGGGACTAGCACGGGGGGAGACCCAGTACTTC
TRBV11-2,-,TRBJ2-7,-,CASSLGTPYEQYF,TGTGCCAGCAGCTTAGGCACCCCCTACGAGCAGTACTTC
TRBV2,-,TRBJ1-5,-,CASSEEVNQPQHF,TGTGCCAGCAGTGAAGAAGTAAATCAGCCCCAGCATTTT
TRBV5-1,-,TRBJ1-4,-,CASSPDPGTPGKLFF,TGCGCCAGCAGCCCGGACCCAGGGACCCCAGGAAAACTGTTTTTT
TRBV14,-,TRBJ1-1,-,CAGSQALGQGTEAFF,TGTGCCGGCAGCCAAGCCCTTGGCCAGGGGACTGAAGCCTTCTTT
TRBV5-4,-,TRBJ1-1,-,CASSFRPNTEAFF,TGTGCCAGCAGCTTTAGGCCGAACACTGAAGCTTTCTTT
TRBV19,few,TRBJ1-6,-,CASTPETVFNSPLHF,TGTGCCAGTACCCCAGAGACAGTCTTCAATTCACCCCTCCACTTT
TRBV5-4,-,TRBJ2-1,-,CASTLDWSSYNEQFF,TGTGCCAGCACCTTGGACTGGAGCTCCTACAATGAGCAGTTCTTC
TRBV19,-,TRBJ1-3,TRBD1,CATADRPLSGNTIYF,TGTGCCACCGCGGACAGGCCGCTCTCTGGAAACACCATATATTTT
TRBV4-1,-,TRBJ2-1,-,CASSRRGDSYNEQFF,TGCGCCAGCAGCCGTAGGGGGGACTCCTACAATGAGCAGTTCTTC
TRBV6-5,few,TRBJ2-1,-,CASSYGFVGSYNEQFF,TGTGCCAGCAGTTATGGATTTGTCGGCTCCTACAATGAGCAGTTCTTC
TRBV11-3,-,TRBJ2-3,-,CASSLARGAWTDTQYF,TGTGCCAGCAGCTTAGCTCGGGGGGCTTGGACAGATACGCAGTATTTT
TRBV18,once,TRBJ1-6,-,CASSPPGSSPLHF,TGTGCCAGCTCACCACCGGGGAGTTCACCCCTCCACTTT
TRBV2,-,TRBJ1-1,-,CASSVRTENTEAFF,TGTGCCAGCAGTGTAAGGACAGAGAACACTGAAGCTTTCTTT
TRBV19,-,TRBJ2-2,-,CASSILLSQNTGELFF,TGTGCCAGTAGTATCCTTCTCAGTCAGAACACCGGGGAGCTGTTTTTT
TRBV6-5,-,TRBJ1-2,TRBD1,CASSYPDRGGYTF,TGTGCCAGCAGTTACCCGGACAGGGGAGGCTACACCTTC
TRBV5-8,-,TRBJ2-6,-,CASSFQSSGANVLTF,TGTGCCAGCAGCTTTCAGTCCTCTGGGGCCAACGTCCTGACTTTC
TRBV6-5,-,TRBJ2-3,-,CASSYLSQDTQYF,TGTGCCAGCAGTTACCTTTCTCAAGATACGCAGTATTTT
TRBV11-2,-,TRBJ2-5,-,CASSLSSFQETQYF,TGTGCCAGCAGCTTAAGTTCATTCCAAGAGACCCAGTACTTC
TRBV7-9,-,TRBJ1-2,-,CASSLKAGEDGYTF,TGTGCCAGCAGCTTAAAGGCGGGGGAGGATGGCTACACCTTC
TRBV28,once,TRBJ1-5,-,CASSSRPGTVDQPQHF,TGTGCCAGCAGTTCGCGTCCTGGGACCGTTGATCAGCCCCAGCATTTT
TRBV2,-,TRBJ2-3,TRBD2,CASRSQRGGPDTQYF,TGTGCCAGCAGGTCTCAGCGGGGGGGCCCAGATACGCAGTATTTT
TRBV19,-,TRBJ2-3,-,CASSVRGTDTQYF,TGTGCCAGTAGCGTGCGGGGCACAGATACGCAGTATTTT
TRBV5-1,-,TRBJ1-2,-,CASSIQARDYGYTF,TGCGCCAGCAGCATACAGGCGCGGGACTATGGCTACACCTTC
TRBV18,-,TRBJ2-2,-,CASSDWDTGELFF,TGTGCCAGCTCCGACTGGGATACCGGGGAGCTGTTTTTT
TRBV7-8,-,TRBJ1-3,-,CASSLAGLTGNTIYF,TGTGCCAGCAGCTTAGCCGGGCTTACTGGAAACACCATATATTTT
TRBV12-5,-,TRBJ2-2,TRBD1,CASGFGTGAGELFF,TGTGCTAGTGGTTTTGGGACAGGGGCCGGGGAGCTGTTTTTT
TRBV6-1,-,TRBJ2-5,-,CASSNNLDFQETQYF,TGTGCCAGCAGTAATAACCTCGACTTCCAAGAGACCCAGTACTTC
TRBV14,-,TRBJ2-5,-,CASSQGTQVAQYF,TGTGCCAGCAGCCAAGGAACTCAAGTTGCCCAGTACTTC
TRBV29-1,-,TRBJ2-2,-,CSVFEGSASGELFF,TGCAGCGTTTTTGAGGGGTCGGCGTCCGGGGAGCTGTTTTTT
TRBV6-1,-,TRBJ2-1,-,CASSELIYNEQFF,TGTGCCAGCAGTGAATTGATCTACAATGAGCAGTTCTTC
TRBV10-3,-,TRBJ2-1,TRBD1,CATIPGTGGGYNEQFF,TGTGCCACCATCCCCGGGACAGGGGGCGGGTACAATGAGCAGTTCTTC
TRBV5-1,-,TRBJ1-1,-,CASSSSVNTEAFF,TGCGCCAGCAGCTCATCCGTTAACACTGAAGCTTTCTTT
TRBV9,few,TRBJ1-1,-,CASSVGGGPEAFF,TGTGCCAGCAGCGTAGGGGGGGGCCCTGAAGCTTTCTTT
TRBV9,few,TRBJ1-1,-,CASSVGTGEAFF,TGTGCCAGCAGCGTAGGTACAGGGGAAGCTTTCTTT
TRBV28,-,TRBJ1-1,-,CASSLVVNTEAFF,TGTGCCAGCAGTTTGGTGGTGAACACTGAAGCTTTCTTT